Following are 4 T cell receptor beta chains from one sample sequenced in a study of OX40 agonist ivuxolimab in advanced cancers. Preparation of the library involved the immunoSEQ multiplex PCR assay. Here the immuneACCESS table is served through TCRdb, limited to in-frame sequences with V and J called. Missing clones are a known gap in these copies; in checked studies unresolved V genes cover under half, and the rest lacks a known reason. The sample profile shows roughly 67,000 clones; 70% to 85% of them were found once. The ten largest clonotypes hold about 1.7% of the sample. This specimen was CD4+ or CD8+ T cells sorted from blood, taken in a trial of the OX40 agonist ivuxolimab. The receptors were gathered from an adult with an advanced solid tumor such as melanoma, head and neck, liver or kidney cancer.

The chain couples TRBV5-1 to TRBJ2-5, with D uncertain. Germline CDR1 and CDR2: SGHRS and YFSETQ. V shed 1 base and J shed 2 bases, with 0 bases lying between them. The CDR3 covers 11 residues. CDR3 in DNA: TGCGCCAGCAGCTTGCAAGAGACCCAGTACTTC. It translates to CASSLQETQYF.

This clone was seen only a few times. The chain joins TRBV6-5 to TRBJ1-1; D is perhaps TRBD1 (5 bases). Germline CDR1 and CDR2: MNHEY and SVGAGI. V lost 5 bases and J lost 0, with 7 bases in between. The CDR3 has 13 amino acids. The CDR3 DNA reads as TGTGCCAGCAGTGGACACTTGAACACTGAAGCTTTCTTT. It translates to CASSGHLNTEAFF.

This chain connects TRBV28 to TRBJ1-4; 8 nucleotides match TRBD1. Germline-derived CDR1 and CDR2 are MDHEN and SYDVKM. The CDR3 covers 14 residues. Losses at the gene ends were 7 bases for V and 9 bases for J; bases not matched to a gene: 10. The CDR3 bases are TGTGCCAGCATCGGGGACAGGAGTCTTCAAAAACTGTTTTTT. Its protein is CASIGDRSLQKLFF.

This sequence joins TRBV9 and TRBJ2-5; no reliable D call. The germline V gene has CDR1 SGDLS and CDR2 YYNGEE. This CDR3 is built from 13 residues. Trimming pared 0 bases from V and 3 bases from J, leaving 6 bases between. The CDR3 sequence is CASSVGLEETQYF. The CDR3 DNA follows: TGTGCCAGCAGCGTAGGGCTGGAAGAGACCCAGTACTTC.